This T cell receptor beta chain is drawn from a study of regulatory T cells in long-lasting Graves disease. This clonotype has more than one count but fewer than ten. What it binds is unknown. CDR3-region Arm-PCR and iRepertoire HTBI primers produced the TCR beta libraries. TCRdb reprocessed the multiplex PCR reads with MiXCR, giving one entry per CDR3 protein. The sample holds fewer than 550,000 distinct CDR3 sequences, about 17% seen once. Study-level findings and limits: TCR diversity was lower in persistent Graves' patients (versus newly diagnosed ones).

The time point here: newly diagnosed GD, antithyroid drugs for less than 3 months. Extracted RNA from PBMCs served as the source of the TCR library. These same records also appear under a second study, on T cells in Graves' hyperthyroidism and ophthalmopathy. Per that study: The definition of stable Graves' hyperthyroidism was no ophthalmopathy progression within 18 months. Researchers ran a first-round RT-PCR on the TCR CDR3 using the HTBI primer set.

The specimen comprised peripheral blood mononuclear cells (PBMCs), sampled at new diagnosis, from a patient treated with antithyroid drugs. This sequence was found in a woman younger than 35 with Graves disease.

The CDR3 DNA is TGCAGTGCCGACGGACCTTATAGCAATCAGCCCCAGCATTTT. Its translation is CSADGPYSNQPQHF. The genes are TRBV20-1 and TRBJ1-5; D is ambiguous. CDR1 and CDR2 (germline): DFQATT, SNEGSKA (reference sequence). The CDR3 is 14 residues long. The ends were cut back, 6 bases at V and 0 bases at J, with 12 bases in the middle.